This T cell receptor beta chain was identified in a study of OX40 agonist ivuxolimab in advanced cancers. Broader study findings: Partly responding patients at 0.1-3.0 mg/kg showed some of the smallest clonal expansion. Normalized T-cell clonal expansion was also low in some nonresponders.

Regarding this clone: Its antigen is as yet unknown.

If patients had autoimmune disease history or systemic immunosuppression, they were excluded. Produced via immunoSEQ multiplex PCR; TCRdb's table is partial and in-frame only. The table lists around 20,000 clones, about 74% of them singletons. This specimen was CD4+ or CD8+ T cells sorted from blood, taken in a trial of the OX40 agonist ivuxolimab. The receptor's source is an adult with an advanced solid tumor such as melanoma, head and neck, liver or kidney cancer.

The CDR3 here is CASTFGYEQYF. Written as DNA, the CDR3 is TGTGCCAGCACCTTCGGCTACGAGCAGTACTTC. The V call is TRBV27, the J call TRBJ2-7; the D is unclear. Germline V gene sequence: CDR1 MNHEY, CDR2 SMNVEV (reference sequence). Trimming cost V 7 bases and J 3 bases, with 7 bases left between them. The CDR3 runs 11 residues.